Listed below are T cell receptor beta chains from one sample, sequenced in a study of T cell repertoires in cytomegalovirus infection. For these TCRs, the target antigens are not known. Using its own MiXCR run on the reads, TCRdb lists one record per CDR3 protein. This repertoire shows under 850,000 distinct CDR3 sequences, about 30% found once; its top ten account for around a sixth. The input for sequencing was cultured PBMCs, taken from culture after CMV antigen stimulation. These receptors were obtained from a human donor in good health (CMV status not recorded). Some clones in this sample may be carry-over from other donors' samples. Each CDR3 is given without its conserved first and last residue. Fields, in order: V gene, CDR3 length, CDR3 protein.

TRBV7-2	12	ASSYSGSTGELF
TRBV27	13	ASSLFASGLETQY
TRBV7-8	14	ASSPRRLNSGNTIY
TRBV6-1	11	ASRQTGEDEQF
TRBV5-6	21	ASSLIRLIGGFRLATINEKLF
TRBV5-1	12	ASSLQGSKNIQY
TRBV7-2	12	ASSRETLGEKLF
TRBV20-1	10	SARVGGQPQH
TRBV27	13	ASSFKAGYGETQY
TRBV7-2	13	ASSLSGAGLQPQH
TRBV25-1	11	ASSYGTLGEQY
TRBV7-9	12	ASSLVVSQSTIY
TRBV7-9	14	ASSSDDTVNTGELF
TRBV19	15	ASSISFGALSYNEQF
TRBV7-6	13	ASTLGGLGNEKLF
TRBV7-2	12	ASSLLAGGPYQY
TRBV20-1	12	SASGQRSNTEAF
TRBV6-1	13	ASSDDYSGANVLT
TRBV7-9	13	ASSIRGTGNEKLF
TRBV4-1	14	ASSPRVGPLQETQY
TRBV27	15	ATRLAGGPWNTDTQY
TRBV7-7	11	ASSLDEGAEAF
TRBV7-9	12	ASSPSGSSHEQY
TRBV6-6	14	ASSDRTGASTDTQY
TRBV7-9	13	ASSPSAGEGNTIY
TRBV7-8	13	ASSFPQGGTEKLF
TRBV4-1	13	ASSQDRTNSYEQY
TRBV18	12	ASSPPLSVETQY
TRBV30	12	AWSVWQGHYGYT
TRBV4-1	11	ASGTGSDYGYT
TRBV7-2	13	ASSQGTSRTDTQY
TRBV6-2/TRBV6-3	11	ASSRTEIYGYT
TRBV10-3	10	AISDSNQPQH
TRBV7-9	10	ASSLGTDLYT
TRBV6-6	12	ASSYVSSTDTQY
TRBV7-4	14	ASSFLTHGSTDTQY
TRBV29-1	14	SVFSLDRDSNQPQH
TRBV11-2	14	ASSYSQGSVYNEQF
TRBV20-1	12	SAVGLLNTGELF
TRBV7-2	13	ASSPMMGDNSPLH